These 17 T cell receptor beta chains came from one sample sequenced in a study of T cells in Graves' hyperthyroidism and ophthalmopathy. TCR beta CDR3 region amplification was performed from RNA transcripts. Using the HTBI primer set, a first-round RT-PCR was run on the TCR CDR3. TCRdb used MiXCR to reprocess the multiplex PCR reads, holding one entry per CDR3 protein. This table has about 300,000 distinct CDR3 sequences, roughly 17% appearing once. The sample comprised blood. The receptors were sampled from a man younger than 40 with Graves' hyperthyroidism.

Ten or more counts support this clonotype. V is TRBV11-2 and J is TRBJ1-1; D remains unclear. CDR1 and CDR2 (germline): SGHAT, FQNNGV. V dropped 1 base and J dropped 0 bases, with 6 bases sitting between them. This CDR3 comprises 14 residues. The CDR3 bases are TGTGCCAGCAGCTTAGGGCAGATGAACACTGAAGCTTTCTTT. Protein: CASSLGQMNTEAFF.

The gene calls are TRBV2 and TRBJ1-5; no clear D gene. Trimming removed 6 bases at V and 2 bases at J, with 11 bases between. The length of the CDR3 is 14 residues. Germline V gene sequence: CDR1 SNHLY, CDR2 FYNNEI. CDR3 DNA: TGTGCCAGCAGCTCCACATGGGGCAATCAGCCCCAGCATTTT. It translates to CASSSTWGNQPQHF.

This clonotype was observed many times. The junction shows a germline mismatch at one end, possibly a read error. The V and J genes are TRBV29-1 and TRBJ2-7; D is perhaps TRBD1 or TRBD2 (5 bases each). Germline V lookup: CDR1 SQVTM, CDR2 ANQGSEA. The CDR3 length is 17 residues. In DNA, the CDR3 is TGCAGCGTAGAAGGTTATTTGGGACCTCTGAGCTCCTACGAGCAGTACTTC. It encodes CSVEGYLGPLSSYEQYF.

This clonotype appeared a few times. This chain uses TRBV5-4 with TRBJ2-5; TRBD2 aligns across 10 bases. After removal of 2 bases from V and 3 bases from J, the junction contained 4 bases not matched to a gene. This CDR3 contains 15 residues. CDR1 and CDR2 from the germline V gene are SGHNT and YYREEE (reference sequence). This CDR3 reads CASSLTSGIEETQYF. The CDR3 DNA sequence: TGTGCCAGCAGCTTAACTAGCGGGATAGAAGAGACCCAGTACTTC.

This chain uses TRBV7-9 with TRBJ2-4; D may match TRBD1 or TRBD2 (7 bases each). The CDR3 contains 13 residues. Germline-derived CDR1 and CDR2 are SEHNR and FQNEAQ (reference sequence). V was pared by 6 bases and J by 7 bases, with 13 bases between. This CDR3 is CASSTQGGNIQYF. CDR3 nucleotides: TGTGCCAGCAGTACCCAGGGGGGGAACATTCAGTACTTC.

Notes on this clonotype: A much larger clone lies one base from this, so it may be a read error. The final CDR3 position lacks the conserved phenylalanine or tryptophan, pointing to a likely read error. V and J are TRBV12-3 or TRBV12-4 and TRBJ2-7; 10 bases fit TRBD2. The V and J ends lost 7 bases and 4 bases, in that order; junction bases with no gene match: 7. This CDR3 comprises 14 residues. As DNA, the CDR3 is TGTGCCAGCACGCCGGGACTAGCGTTTTACGAGCAGTACCTC. Its translation is CASTPGLAFYEQYL.

This clonotype has just a few counts. J is TRBJ2-5 and V is TRBV27; perhaps TRBD2 as D (5 bases). Per the germline V gene, CDR1 is MNHEY and CDR2 is SMNVEV (reference sequence). The CDR3 is 15 amino acids. Trimming removed 4 bases from V and 2 bases from J, with 14 bases in between. The CDR3 DNA is TGTGCCAGCAGTTCCAGACTCGAGCGGCAAGAGACCCAGTACTTC. Translation: CASSSRLERQETQYF.

This clonotype has at least ten counts. The rearrangement joins TRBV5-5 to TRBJ2-7, with D perhaps given as TRBD1 or TRBD2 (5 bases each). CDR3 length: 14 residues. The germline V gene encodes CDR1 SGHKS and CDR2 YYEKEE (reference sequence). Trimming took off 1 base at V and 1 base at J, with 9 bases between the two ends. The DNA of the CDR3 is TGTGCCAGCAGCTTGCGGGACCAGTCCTACGAGCAGTACTTC. It is translated as CASSLRDQSYEQYF.

The chain employs TRBV9 and TRBJ2-1; 8 bases are shared with TRBD1. The germline CDR1 and CDR2 sequences are SGDLS and YYNGEE. This CDR3 is 14 amino acids long. Trimming at V came to 4 bases and at J to 8 bases, leaving 8 bases not matched to a gene. CDR3 region: CASSPRTGIHEQFF. The CDR3 DNA reads TGTGCCAGCAGCCCCCGGACAGGGATTCATGAGCAGTTCTTC.

Remarks on this clonotype: A junction boundary mismatches the germline segment, possibly from a read error. The chain combines TRBV12-3 or TRBV12-4 with TRBJ1-2, with D uncertain. There are 14 residues in the CDR3. The CDR3 sequence: CASTPLGQNYSYTF. The CDR3, as DNA: TGTGCCAGCACCCCTTTAGGTCAGAACTATAGCTACACCTTC.

This rearrangement joins TRBV29-1 to TRBJ2-1, with D uncertain. Trimming shortened V by 1 base and J by 6 bases, and 13 bases separated the two germline ends. The V gene's germline CDR1 is SQVTM and CDR2 ANQGSEA. The CDR3 runs to 14 residues. The CDR3 loop is CSVEVFLASNEQFF. CDR3 DNA sequence: TGCAGCGTTGAAGTCTTTTTAGCCAGCAATGAGCAGTTCTTC.

The rearrangement uses TRBV7-2 and TRBJ2-2; D is possibly TRBD1 (5 bases). The germline gives CDR1 SGHTA, CDR2 FQGNSA. This CDR3 is built from 13 residues. V was shortened by 4 bases and J by 9 bases, with 12 bases between the two germline ends. CDR3 sequence (DNA): TGTGCCAGCAGCTCACCAGGGCGGCGGGAGCTGTTTTTT. Encoded protein: CASSSPGRRELFF.

This chain uses TRBV28 with TRBJ1-5; D remains unclear. Trimming cost V 6 bases and J 2 bases, with 11 bases left between them. The CDR3 totals 14 residues. CDR1 and CDR2 from the germline V gene are MDHEN and SYDVKM. CDR3: CASSHGLGNQPQHF. CDR3 bases: TGTGCCAGCAGCCACGGTCTGGGCAATCAGCCCCAGCATTTT.

The table lists this clonotype with a count of one. This clone may be a read error of a much larger clone one base away. The CDR3 region has the DNA TGTGCCAGCAACGGGGATGGCCACACCTTC. Translated, it gives CASNGDGHTF. The V and J genes are TRBV2 and TRBJ1-2; D remains unclear. Germline V gene lookup returns CDR1 SNHLY and CDR2 FYNNEI. This CDR3 region has 10 residues. The entire variable domain, with the rest obtained from reference TRBV2 and TRBJ1-2, is as follows: EPEVTQTPSHQVTQMGQEVILRCVPISNHLYFYWYRQILGQKVEFLVSFYNNEISEKSEIFDDQFSVERPDGSNFTLKIRSTKLEDSAMYFCASNGDGHTFGSGTRLTVV.

The DNA of the CDR3 is TGTGCCAGCAGTTTATTGTCGCAGGGAGGTTGGTTTGAGACCCAGTACTTC. It encodes CASSLLSQGGWFETQYF. This chain connects TRBV28 to TRBJ2-5; D may be TRBD2 (6 bases). In germline, CDR1 is MDHEN, CDR2 SYDVKM. V was shortened by 1 base and J by 5 bases, with 20 bases between the two germline ends. The CDR3 has 17 amino acids.

This clonotype has a count of ten or more. The V call is TRBV18, the J call TRBJ1-5; TRBD1 agrees at 8 bases. J was trimmed by 5 bases and V by 3 bases; bases with no gene match: 6. Germline V CDR1 and CDR2: KGHSH, LQKENI. CDR3 length: 15 amino acids. The DNA of the CDR3 is TGTGCCAGCTCACCCCTCCAGGGGGCTCATCAGCCCCAGCATTTT. It yields the protein CASSPLQGAHQPQHF.

The chain joins TRBV24-1 to TRBJ1-2; 9 positions agree with TRBD1. Per the germline V gene, CDR1 is KGHDR and CDR2 is SFDVKD. CDR3 length: 13 amino acids. V trimming: 3 bases; J trimming: 7 bases; junction bases outside the gene matches: 2. The CDR3 is CATSDMTGGGYTF. For the CDR3, the DNA is TGTGCCACCAGTGATATGACAGGGGGTGGCTACACCTTC.